The rows below give T cell receptor beta chains drawn from one sample of a study of blood T cell repertoires in COVID-19. TCRdb keeps only in-frame clones here, not all; method: immunoSEQ multiplex PCR. This sample carries about 53,000 clones, about 86% of them seen once, and the ten largest clones take more than 3.5%. The specimen sequenced was peripheral blood. The receptors were sampled from a man in his forties or fifties with acute or convalescent COVID-19. The conserved cysteine and the conserved F or W are not part of the CDR3 here. Fields, in order: J gene, V gene, CDR3 protein.

TRBJ2-7 | TRBV7-3 | ASSQMSGGGSYEQY
TRBJ2-7 | TRBV9 | ASSVDPTGPYEQY
TRBJ1-3 | TRBV15 | ATSRDNTRSGNTIY
TRBJ2-7 | TRBV10-3 | AISDPESGSPKTYEQY
TRBJ2-3 | TRBV4-2 | ASSQDQEAGTDTQY
TRBJ1-4 | TRBV7-9 | ASSLLKIADEKLF
TRBJ1-1 | TRBV29-1 | SVHFFGGTEAF
TRBJ1-5 | TRBV3-1/TRBV3-2 | ASSLLSGQPQH
TRBJ2-1 | TRBV28 | ASELTGTYNEQF
TRBJ2-3 | TRBV28 | ASWGREKGTDTQY
TRBJ2-2 | TRBV5-4 | ASSLGQGAGTGELF
TRBJ1-4 | TRBV3-1/TRBV3-2 | ASSQTGDEKLF
TRBJ1-2 | TRBV15 | ATRRTGPFNYGYT
TRBJ2-7 | TRBV11-2 | ASSLGYGAGGISYEQY
TRBJ1-2 | TRBV3-1/TRBV3-2 | ASSQRGGSDGYT
TRBJ1-2 | TRBV7-9 | ASKSPHPDRDYGYT
TRBJ2-4 | TRBV29-1 | SAGGGTLAKNIQY
TRBJ1-1 | TRBV21-1 | ASRGQGLNTEAF
TRBJ2-7 | TRBV7-3 | ASSLSGTGTYEQY
TRBJ2-7 | TRBV27 | ASSTRDRVPYEQY
TRBJ1-1 | TRBV10-3 | ATQGSGTEAF
TRBJ2-3 | TRBV24-1 | ATSDPSGSDTQY
TRBJ1-4 | TRBV25-1 | DAVGPRRKLF
TRBJ1-5 | TRBV3-1/TRBV3-2 | ASSQAAGQGAGQPQH
TRBJ1-1 | TRBV5-4 | ASLRRGTNTEAF
TRBJ1-5 | TRBV6-1 | ASSESSRTGQRANQPQH
TRBJ1-4 | TRBV27 | ASSSDRNNEKLF
TRBJ2-1 | TRBV20-1 | SASPAEREIYNEQF
TRBJ2-5 | TRBV9 | ASSTRSSGQVKETQY
TRBJ1-3 | TRBV11-3 | ASSLGTAGNTIY
TRBJ1-4 | TRBV25-1 | ASSEVTGKLF
TRBJ1-1 | TRBV19 | ASSQGAWNTEAF
TRBJ2-3 | TRBV10-3 | AISGTTGVRTDTQY
TRBJ2-7 | TRBV7-3 | ASSKNPLYEQY
TRBJ1-6 | TRBV28 | ASRQGAKYSPLH
TRBJ2-2 | TRBV10-1 | ASSERVTGDTGELF
TRBJ2-7 | TRBV6-1 | ASSEFRDSFYEQY
TRBJ1-2 | TRBV9 | ASSPRTGEDNGYT
TRBJ1-1 | TRBV5-1 | ASSGRVNTEAF
TRBJ2-2 | TRBV5-1 | ASSLAGTTGELF
TRBJ1-6 | TRBV19 | ASSTSSYNSPLH
TRBJ2-2 | TRBV7-2 | ASMKGANTGELF
TRBJ2-1 | TRBV4-1 | ASSQDFALAGVSNEQF
TRBJ1-3 | TRBV10-3 | AISDGSGNTIY
TRBJ1-2 | TRBV29-1 | SVVGLTPAGGYT
TRBJ2-3 | TRBV6-4 | ASSEAGDGRTQY
TRBJ1-1 | TRBV14 | ASSQDRGMWRAF
TRBJ2-1 | TRBV18 | ASSLRGLDYNEQF
TRBJ1-1 | TRBV5-6 | ASSLSGVDTEAF
TRBJ1-1 | TRBV18 | ASSPVAGAEAF
TRBJ2-3 | TRBV5-6 | ASRSGTARDTQY
TRBJ2-1 | TRBV24-1 | ATTTRDSYNEQF
TRBJ1-2 | TRBV29-1 | SARPEIGGYT
TRBJ1-2 | TRBV12-5 | ASGLPLPGGDGYT
TRBJ2-5 | TRBV11-2 | ASSLGPEETQY
TRBJ1-5 | TRBV12-2 | ASRLSRDSRHQPQH
TRBJ1-1 | TRBV27 | ASSHYGQYAEAF
TRBJ1-2 | TRBV7-9 | ASSSGGNYGYT
TRBJ1-6 | TRBV4-1 | ASSHKIGSINSPLH
TRBJ1-2 | TRBV29-1 | SALQEGLPYGYT